This T cell receptor (beta chain) appears in the sequencing data of a study of blood T cell repertoires in COVID-19. CDR3 length equals 15 residues. V was trimmed by 1 base and J by 5 bases, leaving 9 bases between them. CDR1 and CDR2 from the germline V gene are MNHNS and SASEGT. The assay was immunoSEQ multiplex PCR, and TCRdb's table has in-frame clones only and misses some. This sample has some 40,000 clones; more than 80% occur once, and the top ten carry approximately 14%. The sequencing input was peripheral blood. The V and J genes are TRBV6-1 and TRBJ1-6, with D perhaps TRBD1 (6 bases). This receptor was taken from a man aged 50 to 60 with active or convalescent COVID-19. The CDR3 reads CASSEVGGHNSPLHF. As DNA, the CDR3 is TGTGCCAGCAGTGAAGTAGGGGGACATAATTCACCCCTCCACTTT.